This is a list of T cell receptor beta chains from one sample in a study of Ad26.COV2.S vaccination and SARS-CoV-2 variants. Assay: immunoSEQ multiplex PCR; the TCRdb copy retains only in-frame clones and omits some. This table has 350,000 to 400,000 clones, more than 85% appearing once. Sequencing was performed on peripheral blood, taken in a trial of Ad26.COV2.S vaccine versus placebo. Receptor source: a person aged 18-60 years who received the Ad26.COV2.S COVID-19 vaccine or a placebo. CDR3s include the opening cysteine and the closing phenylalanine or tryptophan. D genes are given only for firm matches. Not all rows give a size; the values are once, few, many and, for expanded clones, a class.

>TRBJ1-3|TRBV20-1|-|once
CSASKPAPGNTIYF
TGCAGTGCTAGTAAGCCGGCGCCAGGAAACACCATATATTTT
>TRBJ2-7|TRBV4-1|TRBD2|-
CASSQGASGDYEQYF
TGCGCCAGCAGCCAAGGAGCCAGCGGGGACTACGAGCAGTACTTC
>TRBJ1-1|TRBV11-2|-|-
CASSLARNTEAFF
TGTGCCAGCAGCTTAGCCAGAAACACTGAAGCTTTCTTT
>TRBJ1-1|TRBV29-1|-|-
CSVILGGTEAFF
TGCAGCGTTATTTTAGGGGGGACTGAAGCTTTCTTT
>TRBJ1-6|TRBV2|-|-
CASRGQGNSPLHF
TGTGCCAGCAGAGGTCAGGGGAATTCACCCCTCCACTTT
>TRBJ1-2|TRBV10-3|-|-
CAIRDGGGYGYTF
TGTGCCATCAGAGACGGGGGAGGCTATGGCTACACCTTC
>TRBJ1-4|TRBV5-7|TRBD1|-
CASTPSGQGSNEKLFF
TGTGCCAGCACCCCTTCGGGACAGGGGTCTAATGAAAAACTGTTTTTT
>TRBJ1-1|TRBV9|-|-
CASSPDRERNTEAFF
TGTGCCAGCAGCCCCGACCGGGAAAGGAACACTGAAGCTTTCTTT
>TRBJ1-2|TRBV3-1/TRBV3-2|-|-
CASSQDSTGPYGYTF
TGTGCCAGCAGCCAAGATAGTACAGGCCCCTATGGCTACACCTTC
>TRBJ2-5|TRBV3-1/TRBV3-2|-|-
CASSQVGGSLKETQYF
TGTGCCAGCAGCCAAGTGGGTGGATCCTTAAAAGAGACCCAGTACTTC
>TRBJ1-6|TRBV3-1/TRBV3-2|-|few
CASSPPRGGFASPLHF
TGTGCCAGCAGCCCCCCGAGAGGGGGATTTGCCTCACCCCTCCACTTT
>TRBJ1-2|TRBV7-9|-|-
CASSPAGWNGYTF
TGTGCCAGCAGCCCGGCGGGGTGGAATGGCTACACCTTC
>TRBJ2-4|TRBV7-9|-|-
CASSLAGLAKNIQYF
TGTGCCAGCAGCTTAGCGGGGCTAGCCAAAAACATTCAGTACTTC
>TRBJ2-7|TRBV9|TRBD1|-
CASSQGGQGREQYF
TGTGCCAGCAGCCAGGGGGGACAGGGTAGGGAGCAGTACTTC
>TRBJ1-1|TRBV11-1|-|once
CASSPGTVNTEAFF
TGTGCCAGCAGCCCGGGGACGGTGAACACTGAAGCTTTCTTT
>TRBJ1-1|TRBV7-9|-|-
CASSPRGGNTEAFF
TGTGCCAGCAGCCCCCGGGGGGGGAACACTGAAGCTTTCTTT
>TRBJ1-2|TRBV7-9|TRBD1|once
CASSTGTGNYGYTF
TGTGCCAGCAGCACGGGGACAGGGAACTATGGCTACACCTTC
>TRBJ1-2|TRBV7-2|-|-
CASSLAAREYGYGYTF
TGTGCCAGCAGCTTAGCCGCCCGGGAGTACGGTTATGGCTACACCTTC
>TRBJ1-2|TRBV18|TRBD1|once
CASSSGQGATGYTF
TGTGCCAGCTCATCAGGACAGGGGGCGACTGGCTACACCTTC
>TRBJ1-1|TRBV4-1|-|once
CASSQGIKNTEAFF
TGCGCCAGCAGCCAAGGGATAAAGAACACTGAAGCTTTCTTT
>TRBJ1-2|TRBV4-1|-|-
CASSQVGTNYGYTF
TGCGCCAGCAGCCAGGTGGGCACGAACTATGGCTACACCTTC
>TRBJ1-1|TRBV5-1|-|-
CASSFSPGLNTEAFF
TGCGCCAGCAGCTTTTCTCCAGGCTTGAACACTGAAGCTTTCTTT
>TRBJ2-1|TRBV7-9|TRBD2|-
CASSFLAGGNDEQFF
TGTGCCAGCAGCTTTTTAGCGGGGGGGAATGATGAGCAGTTCTTC
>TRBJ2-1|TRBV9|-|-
CASSPRTAYNEQFF
TGTGCCAGCAGCCCCAGGACCGCGTACAATGAGCAGTTCTTC
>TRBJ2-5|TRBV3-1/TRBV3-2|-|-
CASSQSLAGALQETQYF
TGTGCCAGCAGCCAAAGTTTGGCGGGGGCCCTACAAGAGACCCAGTACTTC
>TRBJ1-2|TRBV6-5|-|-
CASSDSPDIAYGYTF
TGTGCCAGCAGTGACTCTCCGGACATTGCCTATGGCTACACCTTC
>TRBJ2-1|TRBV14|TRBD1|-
CASSHRLGQGNEQFF
TGTGCCAGCAGCCATCGACTGGGACAGGGCAATGAGCAGTTCTTC
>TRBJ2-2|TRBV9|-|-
CASSVRGRNTGELFF
TGTGCCAGCAGCGTGCGGGGCCGTAACACCGGGGAGCTGTTTTTT
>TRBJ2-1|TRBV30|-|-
CAWGQDSPSYNEQFF
TGTGCCTGGGGCCAGGACAGTCCTTCCTACAATGAGCAGTTCTTC
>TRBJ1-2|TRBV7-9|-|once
CASSFNSGGYTF
TGTGCCAGCAGCTTCAACAGCGGTGGCTACACCTTC
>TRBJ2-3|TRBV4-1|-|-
CASSHPGTALSTDTQYF
TGCGCCAGCAGCCACCCTGGGACGGCCCTTAGCACAGATACGCAGTATTTT
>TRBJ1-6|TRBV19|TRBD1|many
CASRGQDHSPLHF
TGTGCCAGTCGCGGACAGGACCATTCACCCCTCCACTTT
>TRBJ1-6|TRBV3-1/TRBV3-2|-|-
CASSQGGYLLTSYNSPLHF
TGTGCCAGCAGCCAAGGAGGGTACCTGCTGACGTCCTATAATTCACCCCTCCACTTT
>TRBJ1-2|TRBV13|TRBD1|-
CASSLRGHRGYGYTF
TGTGCCAGCAGCTTAAGGGGGCACAGGGGCTATGGCTACACCTTC
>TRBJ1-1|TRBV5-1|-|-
CASSLGSGGTEAFF
TGCGCCAGCAGCTTGGGGTCCGGCGGCACTGAAGCTTTCTTT
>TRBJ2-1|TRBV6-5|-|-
CASSYELGRGYNEQFF
TGTGCCAGCAGTTACGAATTGGGGCGCGGTTACAATGAGCAGTTCTTC
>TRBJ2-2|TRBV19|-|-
CATSRGTPNTGELFF
TGTGCCACCTCGAGGGGGACACCGAACACCGGGGAGCTGTTTTTT
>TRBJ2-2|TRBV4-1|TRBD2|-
CASSQGPAGLNTGELFF
TGCGCCAGCAGCCAAGGCCCAGCGGGGTTAAACACCGGGGAGCTGTTTTTT
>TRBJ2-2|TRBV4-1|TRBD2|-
CASTSGGAWTGELFF
TGCGCCAGTACTAGCGGGGGGGCGTGGACCGGGGAGCTGTTTTTT
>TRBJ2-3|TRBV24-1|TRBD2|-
CATSLNTGGNTDTQYF
TGTGCCACCAGCCTGAACACGGGGGGGAACACAGATACGCAGTATTTT
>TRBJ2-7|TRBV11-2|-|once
CASSLVGPDYLYEQYF
TGTGCCAGCAGCTTAGTCGGACCCGATTACCTCTACGAGCAGTACTTC
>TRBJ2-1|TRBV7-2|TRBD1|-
CASSLRAGTGAYNEQFF
TGTGCCAGCAGCTTAAGGGCTGGGACAGGGGCCTACAATGAGCAGTTCTTC
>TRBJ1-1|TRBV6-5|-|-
CASSYSSNTEAFF
TGTGCCAGCAGTTACAGTTCGAACACTGAAGCTTTCTTT
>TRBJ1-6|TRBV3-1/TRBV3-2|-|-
CASSPRSGPTYNSPLHF
TGTGCCAGCAGCCCCCGATCAGGGCCAACCTATAATTCACCCCTCCACTTT
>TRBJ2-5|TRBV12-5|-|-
CASVGDLQETQYF
TGTGCTAGTGTTGGGGACCTCCAAGAGACCCAGTACTTC
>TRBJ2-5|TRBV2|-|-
CASSEEVQETQYF
TGTGCCAGCAGTGAAGAGGTCCAAGAGACCCAGTACTTC
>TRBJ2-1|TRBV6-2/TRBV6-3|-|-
CASSYGGPWGNEQFF
TGTGCCAGCAGTTACGGTGGCCCCTGGGGCAATGAGCAGTTCTTC
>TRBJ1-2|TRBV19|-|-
CASTDSLPSYGYTF
TGTGCCAGTACCGACAGTCTGCCATCCTATGGCTACACCTTC
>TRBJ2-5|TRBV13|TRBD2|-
CASSLGTSGEQETQYF
TGTGCCAGCAGCTTAGGGACTAGCGGGGAACAAGAGACCCAGTACTTC
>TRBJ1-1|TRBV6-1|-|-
CASSEFGKGKNTEAFF
TGTGCCAGCAGTGAATTCGGTAAGGGGAAGAACACTGAAGCTTTCTTT
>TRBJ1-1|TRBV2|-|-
CASSLGEAFF
TGTGCCAGCAGCCTGGGTGAAGCTTTCTTT
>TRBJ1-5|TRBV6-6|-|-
CASSYGHEVQPQHF
TGTGCCAGCAGTTACGGGCATGAGGTACAGCCCCAGCATTTT
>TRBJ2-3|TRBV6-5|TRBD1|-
CASSYANRGGTQYF
TGTGCCAGCAGTTACGCGAACAGGGGTGGCACGCAGTATTTT
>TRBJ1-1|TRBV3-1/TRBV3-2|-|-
CASSQVEGSTEAFF
TGTGCCAGCAGCCAAGTGGAGGGTAGCACTGAAGCTTTCTTT
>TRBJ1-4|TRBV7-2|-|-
CASSLQRATNEKLFF
TGTGCCAGCAGCTTACAACGAGCAACTAATGAAAAACTGTTTTTT
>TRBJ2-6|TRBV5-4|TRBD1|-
CASSLDRGRPGVLTF
TGTGCCAGCAGCTTAGACAGGGGGCGCCCTGGCGTCCTGACTTTC